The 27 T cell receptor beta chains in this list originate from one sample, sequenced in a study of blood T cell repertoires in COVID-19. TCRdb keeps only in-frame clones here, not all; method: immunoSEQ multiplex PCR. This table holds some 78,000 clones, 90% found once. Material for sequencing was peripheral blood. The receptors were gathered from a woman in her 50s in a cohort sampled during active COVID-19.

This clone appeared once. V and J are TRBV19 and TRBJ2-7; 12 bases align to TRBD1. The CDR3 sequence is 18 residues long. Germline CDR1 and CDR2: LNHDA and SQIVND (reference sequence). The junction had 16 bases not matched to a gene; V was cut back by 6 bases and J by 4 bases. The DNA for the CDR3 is TGTGCCAGTAGCCCCGGGACAGGGGGCGGGAGGGCCGCTTACGAGCAGTACTTC. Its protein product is CASSPGTGGGRAAYEQYF.

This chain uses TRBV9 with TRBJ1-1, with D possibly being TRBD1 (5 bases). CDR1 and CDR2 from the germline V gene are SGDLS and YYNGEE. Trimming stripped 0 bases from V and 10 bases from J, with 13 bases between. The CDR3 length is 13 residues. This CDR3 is CASSVGTTGIAFF. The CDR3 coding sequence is TGTGCCAGCAGCGTAGGGACAACAGGCATAGCTTTCTTT.

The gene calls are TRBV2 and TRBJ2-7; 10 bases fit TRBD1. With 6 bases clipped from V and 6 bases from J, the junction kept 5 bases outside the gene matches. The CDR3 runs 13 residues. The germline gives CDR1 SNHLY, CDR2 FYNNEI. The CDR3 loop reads CASSRRDRGEQYF. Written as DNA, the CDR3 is TGTGCCAGCAGCCGGCGGGACAGGGGCGAGCAGTACTTC. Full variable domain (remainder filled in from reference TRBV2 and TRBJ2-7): EPEVTQTPSHQVTQMGQEVILRCVPISNHLYFYWYRQILGQKVEFLVSFYNNEISEKSEIFDDQFSVERPDGSNFTLKIRSTKLEDSAMYFCASSRRDRGEQYFGPGTRLTVT.

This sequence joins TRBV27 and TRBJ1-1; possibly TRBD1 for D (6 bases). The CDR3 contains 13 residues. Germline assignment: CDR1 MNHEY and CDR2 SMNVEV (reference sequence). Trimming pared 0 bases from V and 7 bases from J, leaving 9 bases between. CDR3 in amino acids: CASSLSPQGEAFF. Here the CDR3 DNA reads TGTGCCAGCAGTTTATCTCCACAGGGTGAAGCTTTCTTT.

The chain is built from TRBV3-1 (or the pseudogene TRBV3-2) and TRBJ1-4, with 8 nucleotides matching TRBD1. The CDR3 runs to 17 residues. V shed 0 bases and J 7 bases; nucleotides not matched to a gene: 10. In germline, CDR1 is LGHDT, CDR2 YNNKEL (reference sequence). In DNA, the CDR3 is TGTGCCAGCAGCCAAGAAGACAGGGGAAGATTTGGTGAAAAACTGTTTTTT. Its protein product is CASSQEDRGRFGEKLFF.

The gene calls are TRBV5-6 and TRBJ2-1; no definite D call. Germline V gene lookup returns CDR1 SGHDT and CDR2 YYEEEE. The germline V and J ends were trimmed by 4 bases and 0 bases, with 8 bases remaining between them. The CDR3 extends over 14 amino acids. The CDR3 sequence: CASSQRSSYNEQFF. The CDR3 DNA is TGTGCCAGCAGCCAACGGAGCTCCTACAATGAGCAGTTCTTC.

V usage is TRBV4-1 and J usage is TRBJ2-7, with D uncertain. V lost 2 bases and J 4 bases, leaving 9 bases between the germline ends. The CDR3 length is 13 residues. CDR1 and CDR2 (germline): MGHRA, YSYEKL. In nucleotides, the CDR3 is TGCGCCAGCAGCCAAAAGCTCGCATACGAGCAGTACTTC. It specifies CASSQKLAYEQYF.

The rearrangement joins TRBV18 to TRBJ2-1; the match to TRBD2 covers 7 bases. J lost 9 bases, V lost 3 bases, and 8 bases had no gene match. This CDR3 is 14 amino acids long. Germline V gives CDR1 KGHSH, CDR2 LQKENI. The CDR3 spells CASSPLRGSSEQFF. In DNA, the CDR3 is TGTGCCAGCTCACCCCTCCGCGGGAGTAGTGAGCAGTTCTTC. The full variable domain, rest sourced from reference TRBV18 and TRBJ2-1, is NAGVMQNPRHLVRRRGQEARLRCSPMKGHSHVYWYRQLPEEGLKFMVYLQKENIIDESGMPKERFSAEFPKEGPSILRIQQVVRGDSAAYFCASSPLRGSSEQFFGPGTRLTVL.

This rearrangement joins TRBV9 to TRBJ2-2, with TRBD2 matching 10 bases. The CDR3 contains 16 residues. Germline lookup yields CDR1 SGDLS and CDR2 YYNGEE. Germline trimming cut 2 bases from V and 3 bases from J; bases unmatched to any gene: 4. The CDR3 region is CASSVGTSDDTGELFF. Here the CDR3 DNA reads TGTGCCAGCAGCGTCGGGACTAGCGATGACACCGGGGAGCTGTTTTTT.

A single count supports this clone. This CDR3 is CASTRDSSEQYF. For the CDR3, the DNA is TGTGCCAGCACCCGGGACAGCAGCGAGCAGTACTTC. The chain couples TRBV12-3 or TRBV12-4 to TRBJ2-7, with 7 bases that match TRBD1. This CDR3 spans 12 amino acids. V gave up 7 bases and J gave up 6 bases; unmatched junction bases: 6.

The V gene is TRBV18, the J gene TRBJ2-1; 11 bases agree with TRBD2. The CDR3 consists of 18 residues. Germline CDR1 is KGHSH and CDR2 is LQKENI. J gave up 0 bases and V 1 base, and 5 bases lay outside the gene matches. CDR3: CASSPLAGGASSYNEQFF. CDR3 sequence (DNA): TGTGCCAGCTCACCACTAGCGGGAGGGGCTAGCTCCTACAATGAGCAGTTCTTC.

The CDR3 here is CASSTSKGQGWNEKLFF. CDR3 nucleotides: TGTGCCAGCAGCACATCAAAGGGACAGGGATGGAATGAAAAACTGTTTTTT. This sequence joins TRBV7-2 and TRBJ1-4; the match to TRBD1 covers 9 bases. CDR1 and CDR2 from the germline V gene are SGHTA and FQGNSA. The CDR3 spans 17 residues. V shed 5 bases, J shed 5 bases, and the junction held 12 bases outside the gene matches.

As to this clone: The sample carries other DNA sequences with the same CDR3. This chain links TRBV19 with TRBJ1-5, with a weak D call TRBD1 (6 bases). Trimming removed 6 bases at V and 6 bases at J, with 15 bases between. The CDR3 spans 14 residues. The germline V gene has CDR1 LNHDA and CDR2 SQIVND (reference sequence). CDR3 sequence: CASRGGQGLQPQHF. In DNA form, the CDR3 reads TGTGCCAGTAGGGGGGGGCAGGGCCTTCAGCCCCAGCATTTT. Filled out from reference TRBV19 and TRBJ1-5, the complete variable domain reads DGGITQSPKYLFRKEGQNVTLSCEQNLNHDAMYWYRQDPGQGLRLIYYSQIVNDFQKGDIAEGYSVSREKKESFPLTVTSAQKNPTAFYLCASRGGQGLQPQHFGDGTRLSIL.

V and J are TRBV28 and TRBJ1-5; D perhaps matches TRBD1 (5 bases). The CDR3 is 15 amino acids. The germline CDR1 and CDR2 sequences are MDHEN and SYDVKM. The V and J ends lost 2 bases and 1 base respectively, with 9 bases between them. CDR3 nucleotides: TGTGCCAGCAGTTTAGGGGGGTCGAGCAATCAGCCCCAGCATTTT. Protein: CASSLGGSSNQPQHF.

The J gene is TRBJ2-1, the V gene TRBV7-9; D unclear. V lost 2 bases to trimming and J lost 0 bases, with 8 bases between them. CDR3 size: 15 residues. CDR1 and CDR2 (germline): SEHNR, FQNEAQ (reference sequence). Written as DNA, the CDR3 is TGTGCCAGCAGCTTAATCCCGAGCTCCTACAATGAGCAGTTCTTC. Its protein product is CASSLIPSSYNEQFF.

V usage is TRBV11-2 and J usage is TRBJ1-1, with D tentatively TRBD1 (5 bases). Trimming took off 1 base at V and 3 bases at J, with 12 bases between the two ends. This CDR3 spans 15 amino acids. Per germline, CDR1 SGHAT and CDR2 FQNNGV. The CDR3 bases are TGTGCCAGCAGCTTAGGGGGACCGGGGGACACTGAAGCTTTCTTT. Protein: CASSLGGPGDTEAFF.

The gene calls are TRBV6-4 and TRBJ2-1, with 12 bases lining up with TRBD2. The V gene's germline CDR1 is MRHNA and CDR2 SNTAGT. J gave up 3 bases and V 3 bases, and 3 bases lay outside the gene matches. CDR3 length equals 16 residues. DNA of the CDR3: TGTGCCAGCAGTGAGCCGACTAGCGGGAGCTACAATGAGCAGTTCTTC. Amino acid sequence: CASSEPTSGSYNEQFF.

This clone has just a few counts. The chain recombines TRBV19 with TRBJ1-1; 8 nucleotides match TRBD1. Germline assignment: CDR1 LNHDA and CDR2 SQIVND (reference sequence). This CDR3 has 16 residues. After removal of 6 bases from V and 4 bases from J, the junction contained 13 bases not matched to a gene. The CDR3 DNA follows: TGTGCCAGTAGGGGGGCCGGACAGGGAGCGGTCACTGAAGCTTTCTTT. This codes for CASRGAGQGAVTEAFF.

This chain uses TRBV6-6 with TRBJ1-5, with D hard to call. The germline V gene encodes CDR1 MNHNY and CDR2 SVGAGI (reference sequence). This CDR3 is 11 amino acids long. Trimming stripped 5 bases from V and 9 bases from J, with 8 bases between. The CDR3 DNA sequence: TGTGCCAGCAGTCCGGGGTGGCCCCAGCATTTT. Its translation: CASSPGWPQHF.

The CDR3 region has the DNA TGTGCCAGCAGTTTACAGGGCCAGACCTACGAGCAGTACTTC. Amino acid sequence: CASSLQGQTYEQYF. The J gene is TRBJ2-7, the V gene TRBV27, with a weak D call TRBD1 (5 bases). The V gene's germline CDR1 is MNHEY and CDR2 SMNVEV (reference sequence). Trimming removed 2 bases at V and 2 bases at J, with 10 bases between. CDR3 length: 14 residues.

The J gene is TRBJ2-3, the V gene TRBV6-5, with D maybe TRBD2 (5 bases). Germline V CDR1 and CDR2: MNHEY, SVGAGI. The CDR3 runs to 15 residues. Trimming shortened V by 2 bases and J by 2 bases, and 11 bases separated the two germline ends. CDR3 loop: CASSYAGGTTDTQYF. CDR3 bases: TGTGCCAGCAGTTACGCGGGCGGAACCACAGATACGCAGTATTTT.

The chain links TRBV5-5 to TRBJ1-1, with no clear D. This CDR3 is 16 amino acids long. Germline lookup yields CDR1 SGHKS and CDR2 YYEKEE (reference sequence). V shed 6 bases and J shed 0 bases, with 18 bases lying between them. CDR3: CASMLGRAELNTEAFF. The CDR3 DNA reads TGTGCCAGCATGCTTGGGCGGGCAGAGCTGAACACTGAAGCTTTCTTT.

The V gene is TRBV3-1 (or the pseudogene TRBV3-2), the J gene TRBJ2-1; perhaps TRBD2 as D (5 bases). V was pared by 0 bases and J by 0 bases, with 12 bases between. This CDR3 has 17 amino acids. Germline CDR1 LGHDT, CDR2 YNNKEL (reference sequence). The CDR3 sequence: CASSQDVLLGSYNEQFF. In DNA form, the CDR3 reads TGTGCCAGCAGCCAAGATGTCCTACTAGGCTCCTACAATGAGCAGTTCTTC.

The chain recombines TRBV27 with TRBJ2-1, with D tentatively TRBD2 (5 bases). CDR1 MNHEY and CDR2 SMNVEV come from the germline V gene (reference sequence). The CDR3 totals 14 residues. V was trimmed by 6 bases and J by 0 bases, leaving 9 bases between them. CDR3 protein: CASSRSVSYNEQFF. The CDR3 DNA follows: TGTGCCAGCAGCCGTAGCGTCTCCTACAATGAGCAGTTCTTC.

The CDR3 DNA sequence: TGTGCCAGCAGGAGGGCGGGAAACTCACCGTACGAGCAGTACTTC. Translation gives CASRRAGNSPYEQYF. This chain links TRBV27 with TRBJ2-7; possibly TRBD2 for D (6 bases). This CDR3 comprises 15 residues. V lost 6 bases, J lost 4 bases, and 19 bases lay in between. The germline gives CDR1 MNHEY, CDR2 SMNVEV (reference sequence).

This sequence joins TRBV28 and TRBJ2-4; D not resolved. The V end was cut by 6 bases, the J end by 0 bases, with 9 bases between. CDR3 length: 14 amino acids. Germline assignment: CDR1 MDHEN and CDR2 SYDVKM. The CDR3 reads CASRQALAKNIQYF. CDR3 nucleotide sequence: TGTGCCAGCAGGCAAGCACTAGCCAAAAACATTCAGTACTTC. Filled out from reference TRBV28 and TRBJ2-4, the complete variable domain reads DVKVTQSSRYLVKRTGEKVFLECVQDMDHENMFWYRQDPGLGLRLIYFSYDVKMKEKGDIPEGYSVSREKKERFSLILESASTNQTSMYLCASRQALAKNIQYFGAGTRLSVL.

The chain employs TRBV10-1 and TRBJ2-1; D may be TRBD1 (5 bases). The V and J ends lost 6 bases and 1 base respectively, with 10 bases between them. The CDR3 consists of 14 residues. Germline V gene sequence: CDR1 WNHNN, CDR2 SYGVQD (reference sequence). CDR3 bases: TGCGCCAGCAGCAGAACAGGTTCCTACAATGAGCAGTTCTTC. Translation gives CASSRTGSYNEQFF.